These T cell receptor beta chains were read from a single sample in a study of shared clonotypes between healthy human individuals. Only in-frame clones appear in the TCRdb table, and some are missing; sequencing was by immunoSEQ multiplex PCR. The profile shows about 870,000 clones, 80% to 95% of them singletons. Sequencing was carried out using naive CD8+ T cells sorted from blood. Receptors originate from a man aged 25-45 years in good health. Both conserved end residues are part of each CDR3. A D gene is named only where the DNA matches it firmly. Clone size is not always given. Where it is, it says once, few, many or a class for expanded clones.

D: .
size: .
V: TRBV7-9
J: TRBJ2-7
CDR3: CASSEDELGYEQYF
DNA: TGTGCCAGCAGCGAGGACGAGCTCGGCTACGAGCAGTACTTC

D: .
size: .
V: TRBV27
J: TRBJ2-2
CDR3: CASSFARATGELFF
DNA: TGTGCCAGCAGTTTCGCTCGGGCCACCGGGGAGCTGTTTTTT

D: TRBD2
size: .
V: TRBV19
J: TRBJ2-1
CDR3: CASSIGLADGGNEQFF
DNA: TGTGCCAGTAGTATCGGACTAGCGGACGGGGGCAATGAGCAGTTCTTC

D: .
size: .
V: TRBV11-2
J: TRBJ2-7
CDR3: CASSLGVNPYEQYF
DNA: TGTGCCAGCAGCTTAGGTGTAAACCCCTACGAGCAGTACTTC

D: .
size: .
V: TRBV19
J: TRBJ1-5
CDR3: CASSTGLYSNQPQHF
DNA: TGTGCCAGTAGTACCGGACTATATAGCAATCAGCCCCAGCATTTT

D: .
size: .
V: TRBV15
J: TRBJ1-5
CDR3: CATSRDRGSNQPQHF
DNA: TGTGCCACCAGCAGAGATCGGGGTTCCAATCAGCCCCAGCATTTT

D: TRBD1
size: few
V: TRBV9
J: TRBJ1-2
CDR3: CASRDRVGYTF
DNA: TGTGCCAGCAGAGACAGGGTGGGCTACACCTTC

D: TRBD2
size: .
V: TRBV27
J: TRBJ2-5
CDR3: CASSTGTSGRLVGETQYF
DNA: TGTGCCAGCAGTACAGGGACTAGCGGGAGGTTGGTGGGGGAGACCCAGTACTTC

D: TRBD2
size: .
V: TRBV2
J: TRBJ2-7
CDR3: CASRGPGTSLYEQYF
DNA: TGTGCCAGCAGAGGACCCGGGACTAGCCTGTACGAGCAGTACTTC

D: .
size: .
V: TRBV9
J: TRBJ1-2
CDR3: CASTRADISEFNYGYTF
DNA: TGTGCCAGCACCAGGGCGGACATTTCCGAGTTTAACTATGGCTACACCTTC

D: .
size: .
V: TRBV13
J: TRBJ2-1
CDR3: CASSLEGSSYNEQFF
DNA: TGTGCCAGCAGCTTAGAGGGCAGCTCCTACAATGAGCAGTTCTTC

D: .
size: .
V: TRBV7-9
J: TRBJ2-7
CDR3: CASSPTAGWYEQYF
DNA: TGTGCCAGCAGCCCCACCGCGGGATGGTACGAGCAGTACTTC

D: TRBD1
size: .
V: TRBV4-2
J: TRBJ2-7
CDR3: CASSDRDRGYEQYF
DNA: TGTGCCAGCAGCGACCGGGACAGGGGCTACGAGCAGTACTTC

D: TRBD2
size: .
V: TRBV9
J: TRBJ2-1
CDR3: CASSVGSTSLNEQFF
DNA: TGTGCCAGCAGCGTAGGTTCGACTAGCCTAAATGAGCAGTTCTTC

D: TRBD1
size: .
V: TRBV15
J: TRBJ1-5
CDR3: CATSRDRGDGQPQHF
DNA: TGTGCCACCAGCAGAGACAGGGGGGACGGTCAGCCCCAGCATTTT

D: .
size: .
V: TRBV7-9
J: TRBJ2-7
CDR3: CASSPTGGPSSYEQYF
DNA: TGTGCCAGCAGCCCCACCGGGGGGCCTAGCTCCTACGAGCAGTACTTC

D: .
size: .
V: TRBV6-5
J: TRBJ2-5
CDR3: CASSQGLAQYF
DNA: TGTGCCAGCAGCCAAGGACTGGCCCAGTACTTC

D: TRBD1
size: .
V: TRBV9
J: TRBJ1-1
CDR3: CASSSGRAGGLNTEAFF
DNA: TGTGCCAGCAGCTCAGGCCGGGCAGGGGGTTTGAACACTGAAGCTTTCTTT

D: TRBD2
size: .
V: TRBV9
J: TRBJ2-2
CDR3: CASSVDAGENTGELFF
DNA: TGTGCCAGCAGCGTAGATGCGGGAGAGAACACCGGGGAGCTGTTTTTT

D: TRBD2
size: .
V: TRBV13
J: TRBJ2-2
CDR3: CASSAGLAGHTGELFF
DNA: TGTGCCAGCAGCGCAGGACTAGCGGGGCACACCGGGGAGCTGTTTTTT

D: TRBD2
size: .
V: TRBV28
J: TRBJ2-7
CDR3: CASSSTSGIYEQYF
DNA: TGTGCCAGCAGTTCGACTAGCGGGATTTACGAGCAGTACTTC

D: .
size: once
V: TRBV21-1
J: TRBJ2-7
CDR3: CASSKGGEEDYEQYF
DNA: TGTGCCAGCAGCAAAGGGGGGGAGGAAGACTACGAGCAGTACTTC

D: .
size: .
V: TRBV7-9
J: TRBJ1-2
CDR3: CASSLLDFYYGYTF
DNA: TGTGCCAGCAGCTTATTGGATTTCTACTATGGCTACACCTTC

D: .
size: .
V: TRBV5-1
J: TRBJ2-1
CDR3: CASHWVSAYNEQFF
DNA: TGCGCCAGCCACTGGGTCAGTGCCTACAATGAGCAGTTCTTC

D: .
size: .
V: TRBV28
J: TRBJ1-2
CDR3: CASRQARTGGTDLLRMGSYTF
DNA: TGTGCCAGCAGGCAAGCGCGGACTGGGGGTACCGACTTATTGAGAATGGGTAGCTACACCTTC

D: .
size: .
V: TRBV19
J: TRBJ2-2
CDR3: CASRSQDTGELFF
DNA: TGTGCCAGTAGATCCCAGGACACCGGGGAGCTGTTTTTT

D: TRBD2
size: .
V: TRBV14
J: TRBJ2-7
CDR3: CASSQGTRKPYEQYF
DNA: TGTGCCAGCAGCCAAGGGACTAGAAAACCTTACGAGCAGTACTTC

D: .
size: .
V: TRBV27
J: TRBJ1-1
CDR3: CASGDPEAFF
DNA: TGTGCCAGCGGGGACCCTGAAGCTTTCTTT

D: .
size: once
V: TRBV19
J: TRBJ2-3
CDR3: CASSIEGWGRNTQYF
DNA: TGTGCCAGTAGTATAGAAGGGTGGGGGCGAAATACGCAGTATTTT

D: .
size: .
V: TRBV11-2
J: TRBJ1-3
CDR3: CASSPPSGNTIYF
DNA: TGTGCCAGCAGCCCCCCCTCTGGAAACACCATATATTTT

D: .
size: once
V: TRBV5-4
J: TRBJ2-1
CDR3: CASSPVDGSLNEQFF
DNA: TGTGCCAGCAGCCCCGTGGATGGGTCGCTCAATGAGCAGTTCTTC

D: .
size: few
V: TRBV28
J: TRBJ1-5
CDR3: CASSLTRAGGNQPQHF
DNA: TGTGCCAGCAGTTTAACCCGGGCAGGAGGAAATCAGCCCCAGCATTTT

D: TRBD2
size: .
V: TRBV27
J: TRBJ2-5
CDR3: CASSPLAGGEETQYF
DNA: TGTGCCAGCAGTCCTCTAGCGGGAGGGGAAGAGACCCAGTACTTC

D: .
size: .
V: TRBV4-1
J: TRBJ2-2
CDR3: CASSLLPRKNTGELFF
DNA: TGCGCCAGCAGCCTTTTGCCAAGGAAGAACACCGGGGAGCTGTTTTTT

D: TRBD1
size: .
V: TRBV29-1
J: TRBJ2-1
CDR3: CSVTGTGSYNEQFF
DNA: TGCAGCGTTACCGGGACAGGTTCCTACAATGAGCAGTTCTTC

D: .
size: once
V: TRBV5-5
J: TRBJ1-2
CDR3: CASSLSGDRHYGYTF
DNA: TGTGCCAGCAGCTTGTCCGGTGACAGGCACTATGGCTACACCTTC

D: .
size: .
V: TRBV27
J: TRBJ2-7
CDR3: CASSLAADYEQYF
DNA: TGTGCCAGCAGTTTAGCGGCGGACTACGAGCAGTACTTC

D: .
size: .
V: TRBV5-4
J: TRBJ1-4
CDR3: CASSQGFTNEKLFF
DNA: TGTGCCAGCTCCCAGGGTTTCACTAATGAAAAACTGTTTTTT

D: TRBD1
size: .
V: TRBV7-8
J: TRBJ1-3
CDR3: CASSLAPEQGASGNTIYF
DNA: TGTGCCAGCAGCTTAGCGCCTGAACAGGGGGCCTCTGGAAACACCATATATTTT

D: TRBD2
size: .
V: TRBV7-9
J: TRBJ2-4
CDR3: CASSLALAGEAKNIQYF
DNA: TGTGCCAGCAGCTTAGCGCTGGCGGGAGAGGCCAAAAACATTCAGTACTTC

D: .
size: .
V: TRBV19
J: TRBJ1-1
CDR3: CASSEEGTEAFF
DNA: TGTGCCAGTAGCGAGGAGGGCACTGAAGCTTTCTTT

D: .
size: .
V: TRBV21-1
J: TRBJ2-7
CDR3: CASRTGGATYEQYF
DNA: TGTGCCAGCAGGACCGGGGGGGCCACCTACGAGCAGTACTTC

D: .
size: .
V: TRBV7-6
J: TRBJ1-2
CDR3: CASSLAPRDVVYGYTF
DNA: TGTGCCAGCAGCTTAGCCCCACGGGACGTGGTCTATGGCTACACCTTC

D: .
size: .
V: TRBV4-1
J: TRBJ2-3
CDR3: CASSQGAYRDTQYF
DNA: TGCGCCAGCAGCCAAGGGGCCTACAGAGATACGCAGTATTTT

D: .
size: .
V: TRBV19
J: TRBJ2-7
CDR3: CASSITDSSYEQYF
DNA: TGTGCCAGTAGTATAACTGACAGCTCCTACGAGCAGTACTTC

D: TRBD1
size: .
V: TRBV5-4
J: TRBJ2-2
CDR3: CASSLVGQGDTGELFF
DNA: TGTGCCAGCAGCTTGGTGGGGCAGGGGGACACCGGGGAGCTGTTTTTT

D: .
size: .
V: TRBV6-1
J: TRBJ1-1
CDR3: CASRGGGLIAEAFF
DNA: TGTGCCAGCAGGGGAGGGGGGCTAATTGCTGAAGCTTTCTTT

D: .
size: .
V: TRBV5-6
J: TRBJ1-4
CDR3: CASSLVGQPATNEKLFF
DNA: TGTGCCAGCAGCTTAGTAGGACAGCCGGCAACTAATGAAAAACTGTTTTTT

D: .
size: .
V: TRBV7-9
J: TRBJ2-7
CDR3: CASSPTGVAYEQYF
DNA: TGTGCCAGCAGCCCCACCGGGGTCGCCTACGAGCAGTACTTC

D: .
size: .
V: TRBV4-3
J: TRBJ2-1
CDR3: CASSQDEGGSYNEQFF
DNA: TGCGCCAGCAGCCAAGATGAGGGGGGCTCCTACAATGAGCAGTTCTTC

D: .
size: .
V: TRBV5-6
J: TRBJ1-2
CDR3: CASSLPGPGPTVHGYTF
DNA: TGTGCCAGCAGCTTGCCCGGTCCTGGACCCACGGTGCATGGCTACACCTTC

D: .
size: .
V: TRBV10-3
J: TRBJ2-2
CDR3: CAISESSADTGELFF
DNA: TGTGCCATCAGTGAGTCGTCGGCGGACACCGGGGAGCTGTTTTTT

D: TRBD2
size: .
V: TRBV7-2
J: TRBJ2-1
CDR3: CASSLLLAGGYNEQFF
DNA: TGTGCCAGCAGCTTACTCCTAGCGGGAGGTTACAATGAGCAGTTCTTC

D: TRBD1
size: .
V: TRBV6-6
J: TRBJ1-5
CDR3: CASRHYRGDNQPQHF
DNA: TGTGCCAGCAGACACTACAGGGGCGACAATCAGCCCCAGCATTTT

D: .
size: once
V: TRBV6-5
J: TRBJ2-7
CDR3: CASSPTGSYEQYF
DNA: TGTGCCAGCAGTCCTACAGGGTCCTACGAGCAGTACTTC

D: .
size: .
V: TRBV7-3
J: TRBJ2-3
CDR3: CASSRGLQEGDTQYF
DNA: TGTGCCAGCAGCCGCGGACTACAAGAGGGAGATACGCAGTATTTT

D: .
size: .
V: TRBV6-5
J: TRBJ2-1
CDR3: CASSPPRTDNEQFF
DNA: TGTGCCAGCAGTCCACCTAGGACAGACAATGAGCAGTTCTTC

D: TRBD2
size: .
V: TRBV10-3
J: TRBJ2-2
CDR3: CAISESLAGGGLKGAGELFF
DNA: TGTGCCATCAGTGAGTCACTAGCGGGAGGAGGCCTGAAGGGCGCCGGGGAGCTGTTTTTT

D: .
size: few
V: TRBV27
J: TRBJ2-2
CDR3: CASSFLVNTGELFF
DNA: TGTGCCAGCAGTTTTCTAGTGAACACCGGGGAGCTGTTTTTT